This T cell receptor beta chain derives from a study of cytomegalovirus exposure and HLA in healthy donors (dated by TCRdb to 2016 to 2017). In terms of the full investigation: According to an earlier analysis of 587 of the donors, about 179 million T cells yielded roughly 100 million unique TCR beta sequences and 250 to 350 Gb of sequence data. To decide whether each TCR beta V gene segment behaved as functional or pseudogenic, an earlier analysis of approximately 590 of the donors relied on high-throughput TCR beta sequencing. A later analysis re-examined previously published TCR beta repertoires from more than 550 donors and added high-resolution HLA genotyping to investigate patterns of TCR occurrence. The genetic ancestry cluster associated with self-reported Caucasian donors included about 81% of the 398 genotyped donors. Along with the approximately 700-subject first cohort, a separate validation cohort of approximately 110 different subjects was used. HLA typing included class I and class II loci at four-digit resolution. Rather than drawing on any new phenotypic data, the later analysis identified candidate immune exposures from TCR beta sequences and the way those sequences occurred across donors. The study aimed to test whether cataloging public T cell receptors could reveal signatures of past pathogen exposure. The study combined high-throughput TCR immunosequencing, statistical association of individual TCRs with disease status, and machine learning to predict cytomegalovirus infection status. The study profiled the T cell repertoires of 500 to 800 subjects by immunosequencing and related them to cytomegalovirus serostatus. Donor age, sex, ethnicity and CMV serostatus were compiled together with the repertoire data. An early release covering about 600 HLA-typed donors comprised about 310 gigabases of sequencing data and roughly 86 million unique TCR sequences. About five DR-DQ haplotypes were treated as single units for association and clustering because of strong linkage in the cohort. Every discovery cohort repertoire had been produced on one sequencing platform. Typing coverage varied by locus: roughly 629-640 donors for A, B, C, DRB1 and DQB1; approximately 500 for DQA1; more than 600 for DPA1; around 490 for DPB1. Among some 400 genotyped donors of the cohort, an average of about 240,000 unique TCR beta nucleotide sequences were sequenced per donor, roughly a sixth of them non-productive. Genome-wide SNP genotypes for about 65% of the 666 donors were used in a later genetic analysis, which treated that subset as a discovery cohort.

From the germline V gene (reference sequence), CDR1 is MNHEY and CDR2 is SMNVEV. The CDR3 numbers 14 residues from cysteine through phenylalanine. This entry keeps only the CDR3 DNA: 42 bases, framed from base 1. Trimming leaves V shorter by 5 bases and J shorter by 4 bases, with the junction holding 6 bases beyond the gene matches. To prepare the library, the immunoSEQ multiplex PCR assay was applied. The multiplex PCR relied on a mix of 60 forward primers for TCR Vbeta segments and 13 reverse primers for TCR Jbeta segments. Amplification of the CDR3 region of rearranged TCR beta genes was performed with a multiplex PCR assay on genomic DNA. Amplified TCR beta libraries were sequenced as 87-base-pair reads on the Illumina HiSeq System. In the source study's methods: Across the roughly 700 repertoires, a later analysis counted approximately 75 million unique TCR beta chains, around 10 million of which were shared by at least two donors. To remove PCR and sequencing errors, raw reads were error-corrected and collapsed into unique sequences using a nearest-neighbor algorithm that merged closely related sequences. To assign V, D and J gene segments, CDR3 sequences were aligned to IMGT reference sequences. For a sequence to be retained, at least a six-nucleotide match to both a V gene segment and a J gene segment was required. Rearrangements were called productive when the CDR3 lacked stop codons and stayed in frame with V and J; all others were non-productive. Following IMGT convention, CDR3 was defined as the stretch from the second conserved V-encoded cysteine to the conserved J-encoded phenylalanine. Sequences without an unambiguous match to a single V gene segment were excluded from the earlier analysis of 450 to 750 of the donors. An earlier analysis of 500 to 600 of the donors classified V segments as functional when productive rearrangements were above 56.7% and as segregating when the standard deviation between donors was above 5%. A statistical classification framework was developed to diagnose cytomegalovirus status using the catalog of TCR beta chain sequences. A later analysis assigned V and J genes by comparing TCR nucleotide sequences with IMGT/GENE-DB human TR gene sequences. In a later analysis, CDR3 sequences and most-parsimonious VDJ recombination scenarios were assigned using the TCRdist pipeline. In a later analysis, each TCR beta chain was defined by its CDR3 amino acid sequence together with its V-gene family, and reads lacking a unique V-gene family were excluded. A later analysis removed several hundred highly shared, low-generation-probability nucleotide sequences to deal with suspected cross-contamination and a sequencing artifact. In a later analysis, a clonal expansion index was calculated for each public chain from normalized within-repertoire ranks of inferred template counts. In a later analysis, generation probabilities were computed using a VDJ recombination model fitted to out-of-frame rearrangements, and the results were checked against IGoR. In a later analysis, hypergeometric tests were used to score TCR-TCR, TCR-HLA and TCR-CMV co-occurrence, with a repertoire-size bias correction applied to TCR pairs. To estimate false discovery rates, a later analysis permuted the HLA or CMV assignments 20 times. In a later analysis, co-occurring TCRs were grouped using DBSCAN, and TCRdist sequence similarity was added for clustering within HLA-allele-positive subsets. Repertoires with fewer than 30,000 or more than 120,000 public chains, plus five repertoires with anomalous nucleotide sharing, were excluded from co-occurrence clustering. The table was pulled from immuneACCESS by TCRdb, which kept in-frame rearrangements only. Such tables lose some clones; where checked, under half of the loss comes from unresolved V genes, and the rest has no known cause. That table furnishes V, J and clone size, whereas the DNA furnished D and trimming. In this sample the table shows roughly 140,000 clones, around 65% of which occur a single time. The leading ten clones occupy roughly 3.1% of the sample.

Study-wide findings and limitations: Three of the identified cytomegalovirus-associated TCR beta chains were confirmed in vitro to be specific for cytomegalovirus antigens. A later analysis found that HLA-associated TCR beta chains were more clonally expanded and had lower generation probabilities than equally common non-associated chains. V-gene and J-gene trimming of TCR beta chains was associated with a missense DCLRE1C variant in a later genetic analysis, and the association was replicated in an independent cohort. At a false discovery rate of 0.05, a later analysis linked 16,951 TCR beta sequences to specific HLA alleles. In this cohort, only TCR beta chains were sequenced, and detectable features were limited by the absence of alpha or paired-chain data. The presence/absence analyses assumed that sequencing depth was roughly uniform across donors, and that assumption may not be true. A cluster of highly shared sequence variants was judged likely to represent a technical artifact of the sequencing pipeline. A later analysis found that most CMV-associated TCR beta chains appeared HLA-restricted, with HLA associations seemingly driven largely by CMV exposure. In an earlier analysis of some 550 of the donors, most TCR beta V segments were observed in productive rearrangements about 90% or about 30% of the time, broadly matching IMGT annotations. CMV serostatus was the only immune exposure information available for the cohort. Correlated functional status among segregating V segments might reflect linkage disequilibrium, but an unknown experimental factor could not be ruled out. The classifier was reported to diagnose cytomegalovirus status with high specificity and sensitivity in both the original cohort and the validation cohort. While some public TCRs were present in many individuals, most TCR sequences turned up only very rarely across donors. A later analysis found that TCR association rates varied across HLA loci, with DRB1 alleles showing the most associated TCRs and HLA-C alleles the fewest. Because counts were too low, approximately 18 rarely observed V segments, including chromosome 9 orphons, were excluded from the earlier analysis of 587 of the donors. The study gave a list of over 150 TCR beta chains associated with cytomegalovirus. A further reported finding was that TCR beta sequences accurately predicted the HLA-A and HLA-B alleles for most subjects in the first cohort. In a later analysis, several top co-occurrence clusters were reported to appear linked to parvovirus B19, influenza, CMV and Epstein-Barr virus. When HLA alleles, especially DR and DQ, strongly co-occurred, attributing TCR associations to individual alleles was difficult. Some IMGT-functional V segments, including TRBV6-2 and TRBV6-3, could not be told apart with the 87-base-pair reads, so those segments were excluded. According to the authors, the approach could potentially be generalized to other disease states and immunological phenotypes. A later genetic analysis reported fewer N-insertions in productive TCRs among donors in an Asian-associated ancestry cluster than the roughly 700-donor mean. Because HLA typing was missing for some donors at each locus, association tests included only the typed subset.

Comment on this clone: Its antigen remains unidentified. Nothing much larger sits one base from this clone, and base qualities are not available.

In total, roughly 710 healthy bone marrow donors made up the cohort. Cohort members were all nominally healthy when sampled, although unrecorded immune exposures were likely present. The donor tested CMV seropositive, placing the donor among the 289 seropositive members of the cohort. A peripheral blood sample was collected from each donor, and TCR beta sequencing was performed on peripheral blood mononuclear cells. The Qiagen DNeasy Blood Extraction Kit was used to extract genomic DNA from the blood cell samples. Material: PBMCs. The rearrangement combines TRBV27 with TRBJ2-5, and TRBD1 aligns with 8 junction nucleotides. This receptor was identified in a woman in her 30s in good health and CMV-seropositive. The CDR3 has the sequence CASSPQGATETQYF. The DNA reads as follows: TGTGCCAGCAGTCCTCAGGGGGCAACAGAGACCCAGTACTTC.